The 13 T cell receptor beta chains listed next were all sequenced from one sample in a study of human versus mouse CDR3 diversity and MHC coevolution. Sequenced by immunoSEQ multiplex PCR; TCRdb stores in-frame clones only, minus some. Among more than 55,000 clones, just under 95% were seen once, and the ten largest hold around 18%. Material for sequencing was naive CD4+ T cells from blood. Subset reported: CD45RO-negative CD62L-positive naive CD4 T cells. The receptors originated from a person in their sixties in good health.

This clone was observed a single time. J is TRBJ1-1 and V is TRBV6-6; TRBD1 matches 7 bases. Germline V lookup: CDR1 MNHNY, CDR2 SVGAGI (reference sequence). CDR3 length: 12 residues. V shed 8 bases and J 4 bases; nucleotides not matched to a gene: 4. In DNA, the CDR3 is TGTGCCAGCGGTACAGGGGTCACTGAAGCTTTCTTT. This sequence encodes CASGTGVTEAFF.

The CDR3 loop is CASSYASGGANVLTF. The CDR3 DNA sequence: TGTGCCAGCAGTTACGCCTCTGGCGGGGCCAACGTCCTGACTTTC. The chain is built from TRBV6-6 and TRBJ2-6; D unclear. The V gene lost 2 bases and the J gene lost 4 bases, with 9 bases spanning the gap. This CDR3 spans 15 amino acids. The germline V gene encodes CDR1 MNHNY and CDR2 SVGAGI (reference sequence).

CDR3 DNA sequence: TGTGCCAGCAGTAGTGGCGACAGCATCAATCAGCCCCAGCATTTT. It specifies CASSSGDSINQPQHF. The chain joins TRBV2 to TRBJ1-5; possibly TRBD1 for D (5 bases). The CDR3 contains 15 residues. Germline V gene data show CDR1 as SNHLY and CDR2 as FYNNEI. V was pared by 5 bases and J by 3 bases, with 14 bases between.

The rearrangement joins TRBV18 to TRBJ2-7, with 9 bases identical to TRBD2. Looked up from germline, CDR1 is KGHSH and CDR2 is LQKENI. The CDR3 is made up of 15 amino acids. Unmatched junction bases numbered 1, after V lost 1 base and J lost 0 bases. The CDR3 sequence is CASSPLTSGSYEQYF. CDR3 bases: TGTGCCAGCTCACCACTGACTAGCGGCTCCTACGAGCAGTACTTC.

The rearrangement uses TRBV11-2 and TRBJ2-1; tentative D call: TRBD1 (5 bases). CDR1 is SGHAT, CDR2 FQNNGV, per germline. The CDR3 extends over 16 amino acids. V was trimmed by 5 bases and J by 0 bases, leaving 14 bases between them. CDR3 bases: TGTGCCAGCAGCCAGGGAAGTCAGGGCTCCTACAATGAGCAGTTCTTC. It translates to CASSQGSQGSYNEQFF.

This chain joins TRBV9 and TRBJ2-3; D may be TRBD1 (5 bases). V shed 3 bases and J shed 4 bases, with 18 bases lying between them. The CDR3 length is 16 residues. The V gene's germline CDR1 is SGDLS and CDR2 YYNGEE. CDR3 protein: CASSGSARIGADTQYF. The CDR3 nucleotides are TGTGCCAGCAGCGGTTCGGCCAGAATAGGGGCAGATACGCAGTATTTT. Full variable domain (rest looked up from reference TRBV9 and TRBJ2-3): DSGVTQTPKHLITATGQRVTLRCSPRSGDLSVYWYQQSLDQGLQFLIQYYNGEERAKGNILERFSAQQFPDLHSELNLSSLELGDSALYFCASSGSARIGADTQYFGPGTRLTVL.

The V and J genes are TRBV19 and TRBJ2-1; D possibly corresponds to TRBD1 (5 bases). The CDR3 runs 13 residues. CDR1 and CDR2 from the germline V gene are LNHDA and SQIVND (reference sequence). V was clipped by 8 bases and J by 8 bases, with 16 bases between them. Written as DNA, the CDR3 is TGTGCCAGTGCTAAGGGGTACGGCGATGAGCAGTTCTTC. Translating it yields CASAKGYGDEQFF.

The CDR3 region has the DNA TGCGCCAGCAGCTTGGGAGGCCGAGATAGGGAGCAGTACTTC. This sequence encodes CASSLGGRDREQYF. This chain links TRBV5-1 with TRBJ2-7, with D unresolved. V lost 0 bases, J lost 7 bases, and 14 bases lay in between. The length of the CDR3 is 14 residues. Germline CDR1 reads SGHRS; CDR2 reads YFSETQ. The full variable domain, its missing parts supplied by reference TRBV5-1 and TRBJ2-7, is KAGVTQTPRYLIKTRGQQVTLSCSPISGHRSVSWYQQTPGQGLQFLFEYFSETQRNKGNFPGRFSGRQFSNSRSEMNVSTLELGDSALYLCASSLGGRDREQYFGPGTRLTVT.

Comment on this clone: Other DNA variants within this sample encode the same CDR3. The J gene is TRBJ2-3, the V gene TRBV7-3; D is uncertain. Per germline, CDR1 SGHTA and CDR2 FQGTGA. Trimming took off 6 bases at V and 5 bases at J, with 15 bases between the two ends. This CDR3 has 14 amino acids. CDR3 nucleotides: TGTGCCAGCAGTTACGCACCCGAGGTAGATACGCAGTATTTT. It translates to CASSYAPEVDTQYF.

V gene TRBV4-2 combines with J gene TRBJ2-3, with 16 bases aligning to TRBD2. Trimming removed 4 bases from V and 0 bases from J; junction bases left unmatched: 10. Germline CDR1 LGHNA, CDR2 YNFKEQ. This CDR3 region has 20 residues. CDR3 sequence reads: CASSPNFGTSGRASTDTQYF. The DNA of the CDR3 is TGTGCCAGCAGCCCGAATTTTGGGACTAGCGGGAGGGCGAGCACAGATACGCAGTATTTT.

This clone has a handful of counts. The chain couples TRBV19 to TRBJ2-7, with 7 bases fitting TRBD2. Looked up from germline, CDR1 is LNHDA and CDR2 is SQIVND (reference sequence). The junction had 10 bases not matched to a gene; V was cut back by 10 bases and J by 4 bases. There are 13 residues in the CDR3. In DNA form, the CDR3 reads TGTGCCACCCACGGACTAGGCGGGTACGAGCAGTACTTC. Translating it yields CATHGLGGYEQYF.

The genes are TRBV7-9 and TRBJ2-3; 9 positions match TRBD2. J gave up 5 bases and V 2 bases, and 11 bases lay outside the gene matches. The CDR3 is made up of 17 amino acids. Germline V gene lookup returns CDR1 SEHNR and CDR2 FQNEAQ (reference sequence). Written as DNA, the CDR3 is TGTGCCAGCAGCTTAAAATTAGCGGGAGCCCAGGGAGATACGCAGTATTTT. This gives the protein CASSLKLAGAQGDTQYF.

V is TRBV11-2 and J is TRBJ1-4; 7 bases line up with TRBD1. Germline trimming cut 5 bases from V and 3 bases from J; bases unmatched to any gene: 6. Germline lookup yields CDR1 SGHAT and CDR2 FQNNGV. This CDR3 spans 15 amino acids. The CDR3 coding sequence is TGTGCCAGCAGCCCGCGGGGACAGCCTAATGAAAAACTGTTTTTT. This translates into CASSPRGQPNEKLFF.